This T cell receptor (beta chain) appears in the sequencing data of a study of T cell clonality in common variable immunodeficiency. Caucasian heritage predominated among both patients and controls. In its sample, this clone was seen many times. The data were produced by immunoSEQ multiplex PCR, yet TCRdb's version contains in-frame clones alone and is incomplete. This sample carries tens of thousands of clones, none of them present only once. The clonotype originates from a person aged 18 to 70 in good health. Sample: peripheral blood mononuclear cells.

CDR3 sequence reads: CSASGTSTPYEQYF. CDR3 DNA (partial): TGCAGTGCTTCCGGGACTAGCACCCCCTACGAG. The rearrangement uses TRBV20-1 and TRBJ2-7; 9 bases agree with TRBD2. Read sequence stops 3 residues before the CDR3 end, and the germline J gene provides the missing end. The CDR3 is 14 amino acids. Trimming took 5 bases from V and 2 from J; bases not matched to a gene: 7. CDR1 and CDR2 from the germline V gene are DFQATT and SNEGSKA (reference sequence).